This T cell receptor (beta chain) was found in a study of blood T cell repertoires in COVID-19. Profiled with immunoSEQ multiplex PCR; TCRdb holds only in-frame clones, not every one. The sample lists about 99,000 clones, about 89% occurring once. This CDR3 is built from 14 residues. Germline values: CDR1 SNHLY, CDR2 FYNNEI. Trimming shortened V by 2 bases and J by 0 bases, and 5 bases separated the two germline ends. V usage is TRBV2 and J usage is TRBJ1-3; D remains ambiguous. The sample was peripheral blood. This sequence was found in a woman aged 60 to 75 with acute or convalescent COVID-19. DNA for the CDR3: TGTGCCAGCAGTGAATCCCGCTCTGGAAACACCATATATTTT. It is translated as CASSESRSGNTIYF.